Listed here is a single T cell receptor beta chain. Sequencing used immunoSEQ multiplex PCR; TCRdb keeps in-frame clones, though not all of them. The sample includes fewer than 90,000 clones, roughly nine tenths of them seen just once. This record comes from a study of blood T cell repertoires in COVID-19. The wider study: Both acute and convalescent COVID-19 samples were obtained from the United States, Italy and Spain.

Sequenced sample: peripheral blood. The receptor comes from a man older than 75 in a cohort sampled during active COVID-19.

CDR3 protein: CASSLDRGNSPLHF. The CDR3 coding sequence is TGTGCCAGCAGCTTAGACAGGGGGAATTCACCCCTCCACTTT. This chain joins TRBV11-1 and TRBJ1-6; 8 bases agree with TRBD1. Unmatched junction bases numbered 0, after V lost 1 base and J lost 7 bases. The CDR3 has 14 residues. CDR1 is SGHAT, CDR2 FQDESV, per germline (reference sequence). The whole variable domain, remainder taken from reference TRBV11-1 and TRBJ1-6, is EAEVAQSPRYKITEKSQAVAFWCDPISGHATLYWYRQILGQGPELLVQFQDESVVDDSQLPKDRFSAERLKGVDSTLKIQPAELGDSAMYLCASSLDRGNSPLHFGNGTRLTVT.